The 21 T cell receptor beta chains given below trace back to one sample, sequenced in a study of T cell responses to AZD1222 COVID-19 vaccine. Only in-frame clones appear in the TCRdb table, and some are missing; sequencing was by immunoSEQ multiplex PCR. The data show some 130,000 clones, more than 85% seen once. Specimen: peripheral blood, collected on day 0 of AZD1222 vaccination. The receptors stem from an adult in good health.

The V and J genes are TRBV9 and TRBJ1-2; weak D call: TRBD1 (6 bases). V lost 4 bases and J lost 3, with 16 bases in between. Germline CDR1 SGDLS, CDR2 YYNGEE. This CDR3 comprises 15 residues. CDR3: CASSSVIRGDYGYTF. CDR3 DNA sequence: TGTGCCAGCAGCTCCGTCATCAGGGGCGACTATGGCTACACCTTC.

This clone was counted a few times. V and J are TRBV4-3 and TRBJ1-5; no definite D call. Trimming cost V 1 base and J 3 bases, with 7 bases left between them. This CDR3 has 14 amino acids. CDR1 is LGHNA, CDR2 YSLEER, per germline. The CDR3: CASSQVGFNQPQHF. CDR3 nucleotide sequence: TGCGCCAGCAGCCAAGTCGGGTTCAATCAGCCCCAGCATTTT.

CDR3 nucleotide sequence: TGTGTCAGAAGCCCACAACACGGGACAGATTCACCCCTCCACTTT. The encoded protein is CVRSPQHGTDSPLHF. This rearrangement joins TRBV7-5 to TRBJ1-6; TRBD1, as called in the table, went unchecked against the DNA. TRBV7-5 is described as a pseudogene. The CDR3 length is 15 residues.

This clone was seen only once. The V gene is TRBV18, the J gene TRBJ1-1; no reliable D call. Per the germline V gene, CDR1 is KGHSH and CDR2 is LQKENI. The CDR3 contains 12 residues. V lost 6 bases and J 1 base, leaving 6 bases between the germline ends. CDR3 DNA sequence: TGTGCCAGCTCCCTGGGGAACACTGAAGCTTTCTTT. It encodes CASSLGNTEAFF.

The chain joins TRBV14 to TRBJ2-7, with D perhaps matching TRBD1 (5 bases). Trimming removed 6 bases at V and 0 bases at J, with 9 bases between. The CDR3 is made up of 13 amino acids. Germline CDR1 reads SGHDN; CDR2 reads FVKESK. The CDR3 DNA reads as TGTGCCAGCAGTCAGGACACCTCCTACGAGCAGTACTTC. Translating it yields CASSQDTSYEQYF.

The chain links TRBV3-1 (or the pseudogene TRBV3-2) to TRBJ1-1, with TRBD1 identical over 8 bases. This CDR3 is 15 amino acids long. Per germline, CDR1 LGHDT and CDR2 YNNKEL (reference sequence). After removal of 1 base from V and 4 bases from J, the junction contained 5 bases not matched to a gene. CDR3: CASSQAGGSVTEAFF. CDR3 sequence (DNA): TGTGCCAGCAGCCAAGCAGGGGGCTCGGTCACTGAAGCTTTCTTT.

The gene calls are TRBV19 and TRBJ1-5; no clear D gene. Trimming left V 0 bases short and J 9 bases short, with 6 bases between. CDR1 is LNHDA and CDR2 is SQIVND in the germline V gene (reference sequence). The CDR3 loop spans 12 amino acids. The CDR3: CASSIDEGPQHF. The CDR3 nucleotides read TGTGCCAGTAGTATAGATGAGGGGCCCCAGCATTTT.

This chain joins TRBV15 and TRBJ1-4; TRBD1 might be the D (6 bases). Per the germline V gene, CDR1 is LNHNV and CDR2 is YYDKDF (reference sequence). Deletions cut 5 bases from V and 5 bases from J, with 15 bases between. The CDR3 contains 15 residues. In DNA, the CDR3 is TGTGCCACCAGCGGCTCCGGGACACTCAATGAAAAACTGTTTTTT. This encodes CATSGSGTLNEKLFF.

This chain connects TRBV3-1 (or the pseudogene TRBV3-2) to TRBJ2-7; 9 nucleotides align to TRBD2. The CDR3 is made up of 13 amino acids. Losses at the gene ends were 4 bases for V and 6 bases for J; bases not matched to a gene: 4. Germline loops: CDR1 LGHDT, CDR2 YNNKEL (reference sequence). This CDR3 is CASSRAGGPEQYF. The DNA of the CDR3 is TGTGCCAGCAGCCGGGCGGGAGGGCCCGAGCAGTACTTC.

The rearrangement joins TRBV2 to TRBJ1-3; D ambiguous. The CDR3 totals 15 residues. Germline-derived CDR1 and CDR2 are SNHLY and FYNNEI. Between the trimmed V and J ends, which lost 1 base and 0 bases, there was a span of 7 bases. CDR3 residues: CASSEGWGSGNTIYF. The DNA for the CDR3 is TGTGCCAGCAGTGAAGGATGGGGCTCTGGAAACACCATATATTTT.

This clone turned up a few times. The chain couples TRBV12-3 or TRBV12-4 to TRBJ1-1, with D unresolved. The CDR3 extends over 13 amino acids. With 1 base removed from V and 1 base from J, the gap between germline ends came to 4 bases. The CDR3 sequence is CASSLGQNTEAFF. The CDR3 nucleotides are TGTGCCAGCAGTTTAGGACAGAACACTGAAGCTTTCTTT.

This clone was counted between two and nine times. The chain is built from TRBV14 and TRBJ2-1; 8 bases match TRBD1. The trim removed 0 bases at V and 8 bases at J, leaving 9 bases unmatched. Germline V gives CDR1 SGHDN, CDR2 FVKESK. The CDR3 consists of 16 residues. The CDR3 region has the DNA TGTGCCAGCAGCCAAGATGGGACAGGTTATTTCGATGAGCAGTTCTTC. Residues: CASSQDGTGYFDEQFF. Combining the CDR3 with reference TRBV14 and TRBJ2-1 gives the whole variable domain EAGVTQFPSHSVIEKGQTVTLRCDPISGHDNLYWYRRVMGKEIKFLLHFVKESKQDESGMPNNRFLAERTGGTYSTLKVQPAELEDSGVYFCASSQDGTGYFDEQFFGPGTRLTVL.

This sequence joins TRBV6-1 and TRBJ2-7; 8 bases agree with TRBD1. Germline CDR1 and CDR2: MNHNS and SASEGT. The CDR3 contains 14 residues. Trimming cost V 3 bases and J 2 bases; bases outside gene matches: 3. This CDR3 reads CASSEGQVPYEQYF. The CDR3 DNA reads TGTGCCAGCAGTGAGGGACAGGTACCCTACGAGCAGTACTTC.

The chain links TRBV29-1 to TRBJ2-2; D possibly corresponds to TRBD1 (5 bases). Germline V CDR1 and CDR2: SQVTM, ANQGSEA. V lost 3 bases to trimming and J lost 6 bases, with 5 bases between them. The CDR3 sequence is 11 residues long. The CDR3 DNA sequence: TGCAGCGTTGAGGGGCCCGGGGAGCTGTTTTTT. Its protein is CSVEGPGELFF.

The chain links TRBV19 to TRBJ1-2; TRBD1 matches at 7 bases. The CDR3 is 13 amino acids. Per the germline V gene, CDR1 is LNHDA and CDR2 is SQIVND (reference sequence). V dropped 3 bases and J dropped 8; count of bases not matched to a gene: 6. The CDR3 loop reads CASSMTGSQGYTF. DNA for the CDR3: TGTGCCAGTAGTATGACAGGGTCTCAGGGCTACACCTTC. The full variable domain, with the rest looked up from reference TRBV19 and TRBJ1-2, is DGGITQSPKYLFRKEGQNVTLSCEQNLNHDAMYWYRQDPGQGLRLIYYSQIVNDFQKGDIAEGYSVSREKKESFPLTVTSAQKNPTAFYLCASSMTGSQGYTFGSGTRLTVV.

This chain uses TRBV5-1 with TRBJ2-1, with D hard to call. The CDR3 is made up of 15 amino acids. From germline, CDR1 is SGHRS and CDR2 YFSETQ. V lost 4 bases and J 8 bases, leaving 19 bases between the germline ends. The CDR3: CASSISLGILDEQFF. The CDR3 bases are TGCGCCAGCAGCATTAGCCTGGGGATATTAGATGAGCAGTTCTTC.

J is TRBJ1-3 and V is TRBV10-3, with TRBD1 as a possible D gene (6 bases). Per germline, CDR1 ENHRY and CDR2 SYGVKD. With 10 bases removed from V and 3 bases from J, the gap between germline ends came to 13 bases. CDR3 length: 13 amino acids. As DNA, the CDR3 is TGTGCCAGCGCAGGGGCAGGTGGAAACACCATATATTTT. Its translation: CASAGAGGNTIYF.

This sequence joins TRBV7-7 and TRBJ2-1, with D possibly being TRBD1 or TRBD2 (5 bases each). The V gene's germline CDR1 is SSHAT and CDR2 FNYEAQ (reference sequence). V lost 5 bases to trimming and J lost 2 bases, with 13 bases between them. CDR3 length equals 15 residues. CDR3 bases: TGTGCCAGCAGCCGCAGGGCGGGCGCCTACAATGAGCAGTTCTTC. Translated: CASSRRAGAYNEQFF.

The gene calls are TRBV9 and TRBJ2-1, with D possibly being TRBD2 (5 bases). Germline V lookup: CDR1 SGDLS, CDR2 YYNGEE. V shed 0 bases and J shed 2 bases, with 9 bases lying between them. The CDR3 runs 15 residues. CDR3 loop: CASSVGGEPYNEQFF. The CDR3 region has the DNA TGTGCCAGCAGCGTAGGGGGAGAGCCCTACAATGAGCAGTTCTTC.

The V gene is TRBV4-3, the J gene TRBJ1-1; D not certain. CDR1 and CDR2 (germline): LGHNA, YSLEER. The CDR3 covers 13 residues. V lost 3 bases and J lost 1, with 6 bases in between. The CDR3 DNA follows: TGCGCCAGCAGCCAGGAGACGAACACTGAAGCTTTCTTT. Protein product: CASSQETNTEAFF.

The chain carries TRBV2 and TRBJ1-6; D is undetermined. Germline V gene lookup returns CDR1 SNHLY and CDR2 FYNNEI. The V end lost 8 bases, the J end lost 10 bases, and 15 bases lay between the germline ends. The CDR3 is 13 residues long. In DNA form, the CDR3 reads TGTGCCAGCTGGAGGACCAAGGACTCACCCCTCCACTTT. Protein sequence: CASWRTKDSPLHF.